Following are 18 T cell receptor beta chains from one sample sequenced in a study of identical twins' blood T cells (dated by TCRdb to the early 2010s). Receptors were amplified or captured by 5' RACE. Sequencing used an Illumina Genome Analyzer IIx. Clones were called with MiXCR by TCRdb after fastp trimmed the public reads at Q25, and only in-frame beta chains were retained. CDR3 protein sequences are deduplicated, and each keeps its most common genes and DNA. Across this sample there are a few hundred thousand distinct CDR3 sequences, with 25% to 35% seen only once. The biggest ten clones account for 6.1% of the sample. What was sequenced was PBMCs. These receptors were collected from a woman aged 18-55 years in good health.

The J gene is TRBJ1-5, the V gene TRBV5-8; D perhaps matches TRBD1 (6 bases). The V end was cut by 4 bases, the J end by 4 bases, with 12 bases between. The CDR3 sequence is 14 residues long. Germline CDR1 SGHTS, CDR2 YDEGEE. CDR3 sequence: CASSGGDRNQPQHF. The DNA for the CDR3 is TGTGCCAGCAGCGGGGGCGACAGAAATCAGCCCCAGCATTTT.

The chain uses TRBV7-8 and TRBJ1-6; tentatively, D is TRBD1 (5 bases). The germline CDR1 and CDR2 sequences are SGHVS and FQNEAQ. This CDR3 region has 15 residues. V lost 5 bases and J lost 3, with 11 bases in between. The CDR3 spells CASSASRVYNSPLHF. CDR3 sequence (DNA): TGTGCCAGCAGCGCATCCAGGGTCTATAATTCACCCCTCCACTTT.

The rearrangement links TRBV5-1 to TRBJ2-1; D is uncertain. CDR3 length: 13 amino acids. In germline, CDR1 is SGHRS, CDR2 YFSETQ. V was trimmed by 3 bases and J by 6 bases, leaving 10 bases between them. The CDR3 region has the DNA TGCGCCAGCAGCTCGGACGACGGCAATGAGCAGTTCTTC. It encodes CASSSDDGNEQFF.

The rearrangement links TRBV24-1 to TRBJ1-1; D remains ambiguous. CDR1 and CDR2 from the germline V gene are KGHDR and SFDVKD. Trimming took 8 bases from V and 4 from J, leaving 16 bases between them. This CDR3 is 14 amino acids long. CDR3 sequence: CATIIGRGGTEAFF. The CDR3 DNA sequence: TGTGCCACCATAATCGGACGGGGAGGCACTGAAGCTTTCTTT.

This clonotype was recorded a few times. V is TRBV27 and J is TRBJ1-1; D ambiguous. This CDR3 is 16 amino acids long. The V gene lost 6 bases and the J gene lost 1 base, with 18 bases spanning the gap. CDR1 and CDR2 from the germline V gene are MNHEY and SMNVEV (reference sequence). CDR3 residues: CASSERTNLQNTEAFF. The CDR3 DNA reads TGTGCCAGCAGCGAACGGACCAATCTCCAGAACACTGAAGCTTTCTTT.

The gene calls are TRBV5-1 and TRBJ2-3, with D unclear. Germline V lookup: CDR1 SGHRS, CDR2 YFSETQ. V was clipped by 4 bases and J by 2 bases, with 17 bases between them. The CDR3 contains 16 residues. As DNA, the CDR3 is TGCGCCAGCAGCATAGGGAATTCGTGGCTCACAGATACGCAGTATTTT. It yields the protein CASSIGNSWLTDTQYF.

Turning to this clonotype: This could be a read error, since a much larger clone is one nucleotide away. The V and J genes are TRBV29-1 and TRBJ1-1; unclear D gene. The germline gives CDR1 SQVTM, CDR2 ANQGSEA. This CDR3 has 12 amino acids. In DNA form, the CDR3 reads TGCAGCGTTGATTTGGCCCAACCTGAAGCTCTCTTT. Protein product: CSVDLAQPEALF.

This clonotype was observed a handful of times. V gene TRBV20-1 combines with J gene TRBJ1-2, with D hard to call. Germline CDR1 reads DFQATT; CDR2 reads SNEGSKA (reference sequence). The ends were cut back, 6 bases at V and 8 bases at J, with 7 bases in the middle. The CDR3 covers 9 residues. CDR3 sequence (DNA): TGCAGTGCCCGAAACGGCTACACCTTC. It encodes CSARNGYTF.

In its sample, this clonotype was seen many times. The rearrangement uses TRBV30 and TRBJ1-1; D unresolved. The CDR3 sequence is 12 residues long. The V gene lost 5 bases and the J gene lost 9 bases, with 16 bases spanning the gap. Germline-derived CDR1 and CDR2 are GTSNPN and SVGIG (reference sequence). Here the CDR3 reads CAWALVMGKAFF. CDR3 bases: TGTGCCTGGGCATTGGTTATGGGGAAAGCTTTCTTT. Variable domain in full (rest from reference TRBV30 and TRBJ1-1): SQTIHQWPATLVQPVGSPLSLECTVEGTSNPNLYWYRQAAGRGLQLLFYSVGIGQISSEVPQNLSASRPQDRQFILSSKKLLLSDSGFYLCAWALVMGKAFFGQGTRLTVV.

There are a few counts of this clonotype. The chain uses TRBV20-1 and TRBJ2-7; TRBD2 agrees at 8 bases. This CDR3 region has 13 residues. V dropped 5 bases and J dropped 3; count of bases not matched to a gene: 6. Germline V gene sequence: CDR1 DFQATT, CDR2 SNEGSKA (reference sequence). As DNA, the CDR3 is TGCAGTGCTTACACCGGGGGGGACTACGAGCAGTACTTC. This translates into CSAYTGGDYEQYF.

The CDR3 coding sequence is TGTGCCAGCAGTGCAGAATATGGCTACACCTTC. Translated, it gives CASSAEYGYTF. The chain recombines TRBV2 with TRBJ1-2; no clear D gene. CDR3 length equals 11 residues. Germline CDR1 and CDR2: SNHLY and FYNNEI. Trimming stripped 4 bases from V and 5 bases from J, with 5 bases between.

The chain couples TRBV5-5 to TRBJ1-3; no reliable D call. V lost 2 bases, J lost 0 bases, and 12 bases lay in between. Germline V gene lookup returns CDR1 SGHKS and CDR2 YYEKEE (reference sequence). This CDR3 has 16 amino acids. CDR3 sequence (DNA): TGTGCCAGCAGCTTAACCGGTCGGACCTCTGGAAACACCATATATTTT. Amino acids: CASSLTGRTSGNTIYF.

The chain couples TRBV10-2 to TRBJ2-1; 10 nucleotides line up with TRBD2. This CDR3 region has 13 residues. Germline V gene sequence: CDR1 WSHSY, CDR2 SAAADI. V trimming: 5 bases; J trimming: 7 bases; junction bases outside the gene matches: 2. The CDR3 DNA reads TGCGCCAGCAGTTTTAGCGGGAGGAATGAGCAGTTCTTC. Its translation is CASSFSGRNEQFF.

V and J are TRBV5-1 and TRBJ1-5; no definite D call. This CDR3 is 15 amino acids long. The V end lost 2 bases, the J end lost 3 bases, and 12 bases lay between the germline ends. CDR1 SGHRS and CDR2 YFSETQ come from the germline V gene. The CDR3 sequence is CASSLNGLTNQPQHF. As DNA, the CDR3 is TGCGCCAGCAGCTTAAATGGGCTCACCAATCAGCCCCAGCATTTT.

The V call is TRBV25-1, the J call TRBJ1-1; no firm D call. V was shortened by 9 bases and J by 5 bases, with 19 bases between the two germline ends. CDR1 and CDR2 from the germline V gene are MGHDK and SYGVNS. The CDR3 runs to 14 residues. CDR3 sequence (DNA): TGTGCCAGTCACCTCCGGGTTTCCGGAACTGAAGCTTTCTTT. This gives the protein CASHLRVSGTEAFF.

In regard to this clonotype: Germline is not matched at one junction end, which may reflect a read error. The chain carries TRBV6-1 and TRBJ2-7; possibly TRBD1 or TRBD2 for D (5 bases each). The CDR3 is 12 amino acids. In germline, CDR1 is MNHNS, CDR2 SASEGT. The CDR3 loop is CASGELGDEQYF. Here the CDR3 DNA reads TGTGCCAGCGGTGAATTGGGGGACGAGCAGTACTTC.

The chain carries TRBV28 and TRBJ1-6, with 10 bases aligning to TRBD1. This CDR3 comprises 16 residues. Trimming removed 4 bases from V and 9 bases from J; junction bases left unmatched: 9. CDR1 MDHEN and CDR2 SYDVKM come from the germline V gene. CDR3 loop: CASSSGQGSRGSPLHF. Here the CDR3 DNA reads TGTGCCAGCAGTTCGGGACAGGGGTCTCGTGGTTCACCCCTCCACTTT.

The CDR3 loop reads CASNFLVDTEAFF. The CDR3 DNA is TGTGCCAGCAACTTCCTTGTGGACACTGAAGCTTTCTTT. V and J are TRBV7-9 and TRBJ1-1; D call uncertain. V was clipped by 7 bases and J by 3 bases, with 12 bases between them. This CDR3 spans 13 amino acids. The germline gives CDR1 SEHNR, CDR2 FQNEAQ (reference sequence).